This T cell receptor (beta chain) was found in a study of early T cells in non-severe SARS-CoV-2 infection (TCRdb year 2021). Looking at the study overall: Bulk RNA from unsorted whole blood was used for TCR sequencing, so alpha and beta chains could not be paired.

V ends up 6 bases short and J 9 bases short, with an unmatched junction base count of 15. In the germline V gene, CDR1 corresponds to MDHEN and CDR2 to SYDVKM. The CDR3 spans 16 residues, from the cysteine through the phenylalanine. Of the read, only the CDR3 DNA is kept; its 48 bases are in frame from base 1. To prepare the library, 5' RACE was applied. TCRdb shows the sequencer as NextSeq 500. To correct for sequencing error and PCR bias, the TCR library protocol tagged individual cDNA molecules with unique molecular identifiers. TCR alpha and beta chains were both sequenced, and the abundances of alpha and beta sequences in each sample were closely correlated with each other. Concerning the study's data processing: V gene, J gene and CDR3 annotation of TCR sequences was performed with Decombinator V4. TCRs were defined as expanded if a significant change between any two time points was detected under a Poisson model with p below 0.0001. TCR abundances were normalised to the total number of TCRs sequenced in each sample and reported as counts per million. TRAV1-2 paired with TRAJ12, TRAJ20 or TRAJ33 defined MAIT TCRs, while TRAV10 paired with TRAJ18 defined iNKT TCRs. VDJdb, accessed 1 November 2021, was searched for CMV, EBV and SARS-CoV-2 annotated TCRs, excluding TCRs annotated for multiple antigens. TCRdb reprocessed the public reads (quality trimming at Q25 with fastp, clone calling with MiXCR) and kept in-frame beta chains. Each record represents a unique CDR3 protein, reported with the most common genes and DNA among its rows. TCRdb, rather than the study authors, made the V and J calls. Across this sample there are about 100,000 distinct CDR3 sequences, with less than 15% seen only once. The ten biggest clones cover approximately 2.4% of the sample.

Broad study findings and their caveats: VDJdb matching was skewed toward anti-spike CD8 responses and likely underestimated virus-specific expansions by missing private and CD4 specificities.

Points on this clonotype: What antigen it recognizes has not been identified. One base away there is no much larger clone; base qualities are not given.

This was a case-control study nested in a cohort of healthcare workers in London, UK, who had nasopharyngeal swab PCR tests and blood samples taken every week. Healthcare workers were recruited during the week of the UK lockdown, between 23 and 31 March 2020, and followed weekly for up to about 15 weeks. The sequenced material came from whole blood. The clonotype was recovered from an adult who was a healthcare worker with PCR-confirmed SARS-CoV-2 infection or an uninfected control (not recorded which). The chain links TRBV28 with TRBJ2-1, with TRBD1 matching 9 junction bases. The nucleotides read TGTGCCAGCAGCTACTGGGACAGGGACTTTCTTAGTGAGCAGTTCTTC. It specifies CASSYWDRDFLSEQFF.